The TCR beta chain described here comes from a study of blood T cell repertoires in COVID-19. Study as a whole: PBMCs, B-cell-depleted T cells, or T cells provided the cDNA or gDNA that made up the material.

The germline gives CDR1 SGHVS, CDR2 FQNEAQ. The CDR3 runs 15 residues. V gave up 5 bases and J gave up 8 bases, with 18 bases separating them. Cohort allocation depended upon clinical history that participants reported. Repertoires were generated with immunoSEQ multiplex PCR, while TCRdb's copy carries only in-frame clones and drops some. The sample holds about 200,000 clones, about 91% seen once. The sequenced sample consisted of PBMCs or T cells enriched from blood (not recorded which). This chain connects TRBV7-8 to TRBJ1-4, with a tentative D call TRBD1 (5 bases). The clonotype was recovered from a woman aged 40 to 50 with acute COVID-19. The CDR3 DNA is TGTGCCAGCAGCGCTAAGAATGCAGGGTGGGAAAAACTGTTTTTT. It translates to CASSAKNAGWEKLFF.